This T cell receptor beta chain is from a study of blood T cells in healthy people across ages. The study, taken as a whole, reports: Using unsorted PBMCs precluded a conclusive naive versus antigen-experienced comparison.

Per the germline V gene, CDR1 is MNHEY and CDR2 is SVGAGI. This CDR3 has 15 residues. Combining a sample-barcoded 5' primer with a J-beta primer mix, a second PCR ran for roughly 7 to 12 cycles. Each CDR3 protein gets one entry after TCRdb re-called the 5' RACE reads with MiXCR. The data contain 700,000 to 800,000 distinct CDR3 sequences, 35% to 45% of them singletons. In the case of this clonotype: Its antigen is unknown. One end of the junction is discordant with germline, which a read error may explain.

The amount of total RNA extracted per sample was at least 5.5 micrograms. The receptor comes from an older woman in good health. The specimen was blood. The genes are TRBV6-5 and TRBJ2-7; weak D call: TRBD2 (6 bases). This CDR3 is CASGYRGKRNYEQYF. The CDR3 DNA sequence: TGTGCCAGCGGTTATCGGGGGAAACGAAACTACGAGCAGTACTTC.